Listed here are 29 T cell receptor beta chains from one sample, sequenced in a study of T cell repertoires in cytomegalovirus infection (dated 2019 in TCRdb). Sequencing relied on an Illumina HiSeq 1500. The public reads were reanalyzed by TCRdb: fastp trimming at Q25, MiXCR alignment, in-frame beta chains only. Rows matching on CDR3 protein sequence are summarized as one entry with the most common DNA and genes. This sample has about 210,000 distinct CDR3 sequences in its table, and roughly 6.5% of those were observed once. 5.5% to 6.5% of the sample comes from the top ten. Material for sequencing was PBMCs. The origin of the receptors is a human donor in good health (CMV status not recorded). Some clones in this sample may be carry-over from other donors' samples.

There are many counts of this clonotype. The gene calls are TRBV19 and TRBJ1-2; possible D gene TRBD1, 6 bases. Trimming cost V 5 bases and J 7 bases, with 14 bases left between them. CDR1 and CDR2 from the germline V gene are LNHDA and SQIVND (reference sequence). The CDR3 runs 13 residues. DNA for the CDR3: TGTGCCAGTAGTCGACAGGCCCCAGGTGGCTACACCTTC. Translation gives CASSRQAPGGYTF. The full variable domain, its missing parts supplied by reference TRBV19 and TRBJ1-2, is DGGITQSPKYLFRKEGQNVTLSCEQNLNHDAMYWYRQDPGQGLRLIYYSQIVNDFQKGDIAEGYSVSREKKESFPLTVTSAQKNPTAFYLCASSRQAPGGYTFGSGTRLTVV.

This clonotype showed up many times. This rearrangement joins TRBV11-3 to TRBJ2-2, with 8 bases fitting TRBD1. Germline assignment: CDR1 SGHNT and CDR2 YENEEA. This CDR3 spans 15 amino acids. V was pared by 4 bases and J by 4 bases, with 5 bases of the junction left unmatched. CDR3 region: CASSSGQGGTGELFF. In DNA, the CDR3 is TGTGCCAGCAGCTCAGGACAGGGCGGCACCGGGGAGCTGTTTTTT.

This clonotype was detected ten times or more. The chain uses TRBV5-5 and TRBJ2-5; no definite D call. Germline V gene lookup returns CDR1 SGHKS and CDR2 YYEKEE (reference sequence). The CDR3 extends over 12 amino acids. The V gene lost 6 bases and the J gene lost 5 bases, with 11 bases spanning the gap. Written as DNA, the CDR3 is TGTGCCAGCAACTCTTACGCGGAGACCCAGTACTTC. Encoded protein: CASNSYAETQYF. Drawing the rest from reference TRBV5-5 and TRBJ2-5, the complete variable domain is DAGVTQSPTHLIKTRGQQVTLRCSPISGHKSVSWYQQVLGQGPQFIFQYYEKEERGRGNFPDRFSARQFPNYSSELNVNALLLGDSALYLCASNSYAETQYFGPGTRLLVL.

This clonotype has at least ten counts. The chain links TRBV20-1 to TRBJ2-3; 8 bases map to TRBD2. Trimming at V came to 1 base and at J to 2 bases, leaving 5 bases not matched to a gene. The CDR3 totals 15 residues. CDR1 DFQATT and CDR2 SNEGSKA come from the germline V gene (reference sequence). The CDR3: CSARGIAGITDTQYF. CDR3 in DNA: TGCAGTGCTAGAGGGATAGCGGGGATCACAGATACGCAGTATTTT.

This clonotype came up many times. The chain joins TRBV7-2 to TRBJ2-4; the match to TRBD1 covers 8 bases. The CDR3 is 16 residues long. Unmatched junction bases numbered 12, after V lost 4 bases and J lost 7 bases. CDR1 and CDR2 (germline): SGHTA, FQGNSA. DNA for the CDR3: TGTGCCAGCAGCTACTGGCCGGACAGGGCTGTTAACATTCAGTACTTC. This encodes CASSYWPDRAVNIQYF.

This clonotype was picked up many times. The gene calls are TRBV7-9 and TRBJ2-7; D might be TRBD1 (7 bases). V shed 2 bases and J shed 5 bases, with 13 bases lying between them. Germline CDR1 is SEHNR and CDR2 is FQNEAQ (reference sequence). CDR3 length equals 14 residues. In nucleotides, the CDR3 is TGTGCCAGCAGCTTATTTGTCAGGGGGGACGAGCAGTACTTC. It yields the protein CASSLFVRGDEQYF.

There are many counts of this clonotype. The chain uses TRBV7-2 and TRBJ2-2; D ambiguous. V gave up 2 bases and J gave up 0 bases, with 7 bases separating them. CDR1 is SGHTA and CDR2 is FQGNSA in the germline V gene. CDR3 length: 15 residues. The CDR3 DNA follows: TGTGCCAGCAGCTTACACCCCGCGAACACCGGGGAGCTGTTTTTT. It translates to CASSLHPANTGELFF.

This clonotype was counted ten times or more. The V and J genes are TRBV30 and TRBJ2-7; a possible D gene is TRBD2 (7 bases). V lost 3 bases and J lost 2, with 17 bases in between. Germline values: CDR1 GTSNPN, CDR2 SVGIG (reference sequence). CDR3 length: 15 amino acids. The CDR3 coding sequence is TGTGCCTGGAGCGTAGGGGGGGACGGAGCCTACGAGCAGTACTTC. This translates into CAWSVGGDGAYEQYF.

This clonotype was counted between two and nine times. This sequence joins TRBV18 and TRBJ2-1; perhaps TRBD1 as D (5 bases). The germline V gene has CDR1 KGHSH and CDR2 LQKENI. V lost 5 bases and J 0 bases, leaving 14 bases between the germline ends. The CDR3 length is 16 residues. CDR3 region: CASSLRGHSSYNEQFF. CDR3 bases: TGTGCCAGCTCATTACGTGGACATAGCTCCTACAATGAGCAGTTCTTC.

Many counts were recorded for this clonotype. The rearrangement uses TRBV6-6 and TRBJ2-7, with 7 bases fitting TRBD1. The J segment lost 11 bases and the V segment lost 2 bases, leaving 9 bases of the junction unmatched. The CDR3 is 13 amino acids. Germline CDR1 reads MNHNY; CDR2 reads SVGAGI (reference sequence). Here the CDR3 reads CASSYEGADPEYF. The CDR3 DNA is TGTGCCAGCAGTTACGAGGGGGCAGACCCGGAGTACTTC.

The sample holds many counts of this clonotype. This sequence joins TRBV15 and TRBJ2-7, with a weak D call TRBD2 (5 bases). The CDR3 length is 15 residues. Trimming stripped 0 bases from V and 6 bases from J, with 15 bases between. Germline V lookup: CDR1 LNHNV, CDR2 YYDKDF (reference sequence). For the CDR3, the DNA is TGTGCCACCAGCAGAGATGGAGGCCCCGGTAGCGAGCAGTACTTC. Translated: CATSRDGGPGSEQYF.

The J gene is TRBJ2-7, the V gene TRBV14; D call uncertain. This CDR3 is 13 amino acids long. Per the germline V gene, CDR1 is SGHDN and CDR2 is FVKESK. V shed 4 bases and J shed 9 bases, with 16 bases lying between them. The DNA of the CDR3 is TGTGCCAGCAGCCTCAGTACCCGGACGGGGCAGTACTTC. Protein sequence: CASSLSTRTGQYF.

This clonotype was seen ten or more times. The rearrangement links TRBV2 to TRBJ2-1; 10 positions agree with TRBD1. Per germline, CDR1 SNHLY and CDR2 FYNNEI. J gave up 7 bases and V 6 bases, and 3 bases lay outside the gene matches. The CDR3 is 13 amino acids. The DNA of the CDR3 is TGTGCCAGCAGCCGGGACAGGGGAAATGAGCAGTTCTTC. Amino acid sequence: CASSRDRGNEQFF.

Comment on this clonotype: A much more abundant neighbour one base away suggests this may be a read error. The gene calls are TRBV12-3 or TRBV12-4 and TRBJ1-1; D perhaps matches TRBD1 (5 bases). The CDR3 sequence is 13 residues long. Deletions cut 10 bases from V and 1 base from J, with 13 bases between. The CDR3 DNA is TGTGCCAACATAAGGCAGGGGAACACTGAAGCTTTCTTT. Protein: CANIRQGNTEAFF.

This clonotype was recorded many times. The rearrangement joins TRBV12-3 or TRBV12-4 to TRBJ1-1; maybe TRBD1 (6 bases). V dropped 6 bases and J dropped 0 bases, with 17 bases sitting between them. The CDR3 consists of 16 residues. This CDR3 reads CASSPLIGGMNTEAFF. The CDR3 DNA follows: TGTGCCAGCAGCCCCTTGATTGGGGGCATGAACACTGAAGCTTTCTTT.

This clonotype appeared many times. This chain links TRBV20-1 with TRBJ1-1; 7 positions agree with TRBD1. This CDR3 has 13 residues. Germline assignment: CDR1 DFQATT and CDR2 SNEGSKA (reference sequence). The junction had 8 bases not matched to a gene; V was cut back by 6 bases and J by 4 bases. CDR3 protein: CSASTPGGTEAFF. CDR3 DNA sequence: TGCAGTGCAAGCACCCCAGGGGGCACTGAAGCTTTCTTT.

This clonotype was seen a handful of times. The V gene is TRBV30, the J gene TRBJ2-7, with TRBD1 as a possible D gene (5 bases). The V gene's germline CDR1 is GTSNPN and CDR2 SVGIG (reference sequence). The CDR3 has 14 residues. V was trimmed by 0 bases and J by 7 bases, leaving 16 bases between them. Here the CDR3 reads CAWSVRGRVREQYF. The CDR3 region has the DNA TGTGCCTGGAGTGTACGTGGCAGGGTAAGGGAGCAGTACTTC.

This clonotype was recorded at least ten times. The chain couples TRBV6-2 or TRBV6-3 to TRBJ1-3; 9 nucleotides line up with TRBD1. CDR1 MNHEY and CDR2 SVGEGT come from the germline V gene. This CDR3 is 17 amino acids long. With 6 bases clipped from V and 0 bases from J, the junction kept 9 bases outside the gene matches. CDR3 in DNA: TGTGCCAGCAGAACCCGGACAGGGGAAGTCTCTGGAAACACCATATATTTT. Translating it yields CASRTRTGEVSGNTIYF.

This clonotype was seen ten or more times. The CDR3 DNA is TGTGCCAGCAGTTTCTCCGGGGGCGCGGACTATGGCTACACCTTC. It yields the protein CASSFSGGADYGYTF. V and J are TRBV28 and TRBJ1-2, with D maybe TRBD1 (6 bases). This CDR3 contains 15 residues. Trimming shortened V by 3 bases and J by 3 bases, and 14 bases separated the two germline ends. The germline V gene encodes CDR1 MDHEN and CDR2 SYDVKM.

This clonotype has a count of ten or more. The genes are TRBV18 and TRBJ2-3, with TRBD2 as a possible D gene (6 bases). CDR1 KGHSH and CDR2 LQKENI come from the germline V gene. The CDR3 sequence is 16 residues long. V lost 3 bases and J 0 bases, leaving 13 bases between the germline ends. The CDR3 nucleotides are TGTGCCAGCTCACCTCGGGGAAGCGGGAGCACAGATACGCAGTATTTT. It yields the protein CASSPRGSGSTDTQYF.

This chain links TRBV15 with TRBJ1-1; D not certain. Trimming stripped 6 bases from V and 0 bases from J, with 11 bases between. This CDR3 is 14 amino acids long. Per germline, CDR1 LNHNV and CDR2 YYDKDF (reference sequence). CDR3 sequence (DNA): TGTGCCACCAGGCCAGGCCCATTGAACACTGAAGCTTTCTTT. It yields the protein CATRPGPLNTEAFF.

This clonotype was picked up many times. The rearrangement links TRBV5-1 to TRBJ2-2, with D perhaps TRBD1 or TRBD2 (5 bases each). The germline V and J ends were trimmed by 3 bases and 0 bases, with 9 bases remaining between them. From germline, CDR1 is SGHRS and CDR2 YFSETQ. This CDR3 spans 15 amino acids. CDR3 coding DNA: TGCGCCAGCAGCTCGGGACCCCCGAACACCGGGGAGCTGTTTTTT. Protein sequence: CASSSGPPNTGELFF.

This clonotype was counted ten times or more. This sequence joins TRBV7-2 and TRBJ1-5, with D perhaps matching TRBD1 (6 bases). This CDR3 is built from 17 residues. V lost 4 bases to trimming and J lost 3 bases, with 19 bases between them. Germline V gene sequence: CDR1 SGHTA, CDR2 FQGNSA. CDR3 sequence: CASSYHSGGSDNQPQHF. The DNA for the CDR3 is TGTGCCAGCAGCTATCACAGTGGGGGCAGTGACAATCAGCCCCAGCATTTT. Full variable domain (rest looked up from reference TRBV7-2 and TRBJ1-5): GAGVSQSPSNKVTEKGKDVELRCDPISGHTALYWYRQSLGQGLEFLIYFQGNSAPDKSGLPSDRFSAERTGGSVSTLTIQRTQQEDSAVYLCASSYHSGGSDNQPQHFGDGTRLSIL.

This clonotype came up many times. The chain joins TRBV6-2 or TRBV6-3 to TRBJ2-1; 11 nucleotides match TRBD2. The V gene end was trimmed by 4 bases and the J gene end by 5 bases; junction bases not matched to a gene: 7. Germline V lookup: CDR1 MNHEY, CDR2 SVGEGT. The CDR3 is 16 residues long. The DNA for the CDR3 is TGTGCCAGCAGTTTCAATCTAGCGGGGGGAGACAATGAGCAGTTCTTC. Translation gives CASSFNLAGGDNEQFF.

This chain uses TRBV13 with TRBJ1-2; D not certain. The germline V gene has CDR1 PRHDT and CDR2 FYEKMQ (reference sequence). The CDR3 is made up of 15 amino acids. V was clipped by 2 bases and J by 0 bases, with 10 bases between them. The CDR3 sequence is CASSLRVQANYGYTF. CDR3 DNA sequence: TGTGCCAGCAGCTTACGCGTCCAGGCTAACTATGGCTACACCTTC.

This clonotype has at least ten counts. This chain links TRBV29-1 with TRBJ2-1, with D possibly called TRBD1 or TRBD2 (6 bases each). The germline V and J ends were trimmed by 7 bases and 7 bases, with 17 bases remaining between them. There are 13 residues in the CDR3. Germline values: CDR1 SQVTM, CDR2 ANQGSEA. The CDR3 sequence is CSGRRGRDNEQFF. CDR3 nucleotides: TGCAGCGGTAGACGGGGGCGCGATAATGAGCAGTTCTTC.

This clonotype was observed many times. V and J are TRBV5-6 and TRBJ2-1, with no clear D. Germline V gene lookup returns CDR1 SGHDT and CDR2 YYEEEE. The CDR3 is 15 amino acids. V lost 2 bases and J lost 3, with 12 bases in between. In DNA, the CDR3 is TGTGCCAGCAGCTTTAAGGGCCGAAACTACAATGAGCAGTTCTTC. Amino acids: CASSFKGRNYNEQFF. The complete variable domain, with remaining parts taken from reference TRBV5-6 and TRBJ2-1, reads DAGVTQSPTHLIKTRGQQVTLRCSPKSGHDTVSWYQQALGQGPQFIFQYYEEEERQRGNFPDRFSGHQFPNYSSELNVNALLLGDSALYLCASSFKGRNYNEQFFGPGTRLTVL.

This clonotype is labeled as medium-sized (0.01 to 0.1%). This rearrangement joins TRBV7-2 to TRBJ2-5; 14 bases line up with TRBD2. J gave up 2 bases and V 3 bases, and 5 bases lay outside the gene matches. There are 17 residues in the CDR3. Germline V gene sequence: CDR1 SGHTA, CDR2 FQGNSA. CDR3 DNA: TGTGCCAGCAGCTTTCTTCGACTAGCGGGGGGGCAAGAGACCCAGTACTTC. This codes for CASSFLRLAGGQETQYF.

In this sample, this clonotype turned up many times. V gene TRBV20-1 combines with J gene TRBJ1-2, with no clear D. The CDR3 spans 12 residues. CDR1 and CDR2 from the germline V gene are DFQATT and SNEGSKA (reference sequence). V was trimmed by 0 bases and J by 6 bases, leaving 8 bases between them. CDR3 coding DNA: TGCAGTGCTAGAGATCTAGGGAATGGCTACACCTTC. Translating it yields CSARDLGNGYTF.